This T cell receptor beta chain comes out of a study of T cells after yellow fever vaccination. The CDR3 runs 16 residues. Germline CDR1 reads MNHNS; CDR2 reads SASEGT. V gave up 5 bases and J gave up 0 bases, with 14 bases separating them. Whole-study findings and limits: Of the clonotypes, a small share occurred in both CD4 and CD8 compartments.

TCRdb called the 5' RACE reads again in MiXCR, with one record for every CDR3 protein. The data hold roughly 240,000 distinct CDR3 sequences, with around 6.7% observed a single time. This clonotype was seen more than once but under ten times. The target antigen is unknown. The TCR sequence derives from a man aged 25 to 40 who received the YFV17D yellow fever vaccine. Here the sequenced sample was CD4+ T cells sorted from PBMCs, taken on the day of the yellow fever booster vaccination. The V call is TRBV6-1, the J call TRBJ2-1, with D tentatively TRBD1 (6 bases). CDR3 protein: CASSPRTANSYNEQFF. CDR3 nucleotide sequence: TGTGCCAGCAGTCCCCGGACAGCAAACTCCTACAATGAGCAGTTCTTC.